This T cell receptor beta chain is drawn from a study of shared clonotypes between healthy human individuals. The count of this clone is one. Profiled with immunoSEQ multiplex PCR; TCRdb holds only in-frame clones, not every one. The sample lists about half a million clones, 81% occurring once. Unsorted samples, those not sorted, used approximately 90 million PBMCs for genomic DNA. The sequencing input was PBMCs. The TCR sequence derives from a woman in her thirties or forties in good health. Some clones in this sample may be carry-over from other donors' samples.

CDR3 in amino acids: CASSDGQKAFF. The CDR3 region has the DNA TGTGCCAGCAGCGACGGACAGAAAGCTTTCTTT. The rearrangement links TRBV11-3 to TRBJ1-1, with D maybe TRBD1 (6 bases). This CDR3 has 11 amino acids. V was cut by 5 bases and J by 9 bases, with 10 bases left in between. Germline V gene sequence: CDR1 SGHNT, CDR2 YENEEA.